This TCR beta chain is drawn from a study of cytomegalovirus exposure and HLA in healthy donors. Notes on the study in general: Later genetic work tied a missense DCLRE1C variant to beta-chain V and J trimming.

CDR1 is SGHDT, CDR2 YYEEEE, per germline. There are 14 residues in the CDR3. V dropped 0 bases and J dropped 11 bases, with 16 bases sitting between them. 60 Vbeta and 13 Jbeta primers were used in PCR. Method: immunoSEQ multiplex PCR; TCRdb's copy keeps in-frame clones and lacks some. This table has approximately 200,000 clones, 85% appearing once. Concerning this clone itself: The antigen is undetermined.

The source material was PBMCs. The chain couples TRBV5-6 to TRBJ2-3, with a possible D match to TRBD2 (6 bases). The receptor was isolated from a woman between 50 and 59 years old in good health and CMV-seronegative. Here the CDR3 DNA reads TGTGCCAGCAGCTTGGGGTCTTCGGGGGTCGGGCAGTATTTT. Translated: CASSLGSSGVGQYF.